This T cell receptor (beta chain) is drawn from a study of blood T cells in healthy people across ages. On this clonotype: Its specificity is not known. A much larger clonotype is one base distant, so this may be a read error.

Findings and caveats of the study: Per million T cells, TCR beta diversity dropped about linearly as age rose.

With a J-beta primer mix and a sample-barcoded 5' primer, a second PCR ran about 7 to 12 cycles. TCRdb recomputed calls from the 5' RACE reads with MiXCR, one row per CDR3 protein. The data contain about 930,000 distinct CDR3 sequences, almost 30% of them singletons. Donors ranged from about 6 to 90 years old and were healthy Caucasians in Russia. This CDR3 has 15 amino acids. Germline assignment: CDR1 SGDLS and CDR2 YYNGEE. The same specimen was also included in a second study, on T cells of mothers and their children.

The sequence was obtained from a woman aged 40-49 years in good health. The V call is TRBV9, the J call TRBJ2-5, with 9 positions matching TRBD1. The end of the DNA aligns better with TRBJ2-7, so the J call may be wrong. Input material: blood. The chain's CDR3 is CASTFPRQGDPEQYF. DNA of the CDR3: TGTGCCAGCACCTTCCCGAGACAGGGGGATCCCGAGCAGTACTTC.